The next 2 T cell receptor beta chains were all read from a single sample in a study of shared clonotypes between healthy human individuals. The method was immunoSEQ multiplex PCR; TCRdb's version includes in-frame clones alone and lacks a portion of them. The data hold about 2.1 million clones, with 80% to 95% observed a single time. CD8 cells regarded as naive lacked CD45RO, were positively chosen for CCR7, and omitted terminally differentiated effector memory CD45RA+ cells. What was sequenced was naive CD8+ T cells from PBMCs. The source is a man younger than 30 in good health. Some clones in this sample may be carry-over from other donors' samples.

This clone was detected once. This sequence joins TRBV7-8 and TRBJ2-1, with D tentatively TRBD2 (6 bases). The CDR3 covers 14 residues. Germline V lookup: CDR1 SGHVS, CDR2 FQNEAQ. V lost 3 bases to trimming and J lost 9 bases, with 15 bases between them. The CDR3 DNA reads as TGTGCCAGCAGCTTGTCGGGAGTCAGAGGTGAGCAGTTCTTC. Its translation: CASSLSGVRGEQFF. Filled out from reference TRBV7-8 and TRBJ2-1, the complete variable domain reads GAGVSQSPRYKVAKRGQDVALRCDPISGHVSLFWYQQALGQGPEFLTYFQNEAQLDKSGLPSDRFFAERPEGSVSTLKIQRTQQEDSAVYLCASSLSGVRGEQFFGPGTRLTVL.

This chain joins TRBV27 and TRBJ2-6; D might be TRBD1 or TRBD2, each matching 5 bases. Germline CDR1 is MNHEY and CDR2 is SMNVEV (reference sequence). The CDR3 spans 14 residues. V was pared by 7 bases and J by 3 bases, with 10 bases between. CDR3 protein: CASTGALGANVLTF. The CDR3 DNA is TGTGCCAGCACCGGGGCGCTTGGGGCCAACGTCCTGACTTTC.